This TCR beta chain was sequenced in a study of T cell responses to AZD1222 COVID-19 vaccine (dated by TCRdb to about 2021). As for the study more broadly: Because spike-specific TCR depth and breadth did not differ between the two schedules, AZD1222 recipients who got a second dose at roughly 4 weeks were pooled with those who got a second dose at roughly 12 weeks. A total of approximately 240 trial participants underwent TCR sequencing, of whom about 210 had received two doses of AZD1222 and about 25 had received two doses of the MenACWY control vaccine. Trial participants were enrolled by age into subgroups of 18-55, 56-69 and 70-plus years, and 148, 28 and 57 TCR-sequenced participants, respectively, were included in these subgroups. Overall study results and their limits: Because no day 14 peak-response samples were available, repertoires were characterized only after the peak T cell response. Reportedly, close to half of the unique spike-specific TCRs recognized epitopes lying outside the regions that are mutated in the B.1.351 and B.1.1.7 variants. The whole spike protein was spanned by vaccine-associated CD4 TCRs, and dominant responses were seen in regions 160-218 and 743-854. After two AZD1222 doses, both the breadth and the depth of spike-specific TCRs were significantly higher than at day 0 and than in MenACWY recipients. The 56-69-year group was small, and its depth increase did not reach significance, likely because of low power. Participants were mostly white British and included more females than males, and it was suggested by the authors that clonal diversity may have been underestimated. Conclusions about previously exposed vaccinees were limited because only a handful of AZD1222 recipients were SARS-CoV-2 seropositive at baseline.

Taken with the paper, the label for time point translates to: baseline before first vaccination. Samples from vaccinated people were obtained from the UK trials COV001 and COV002, which included a single-blind randomized controlled phase 2/3 trial of AZD1222 (ChAdOx1 nCoV-19) in healthy adults. For TCRbeta chain sequencing, PBMC samples from trial participants were taken at day 0 and at day 28 after the second dose. Details on this clone: Its antigen is currently not known. No base qualities exist here, and no much larger clone lies one base off it.

The CDR3 regions of human TCRbeta chains were analyzed by immunosequencing. The source study handled its data this way. TCRs in the repertoires were matched against a reference library of SARS-CoV-2-specific TCRs that had been generated with the MIRA antigen-specificity platform. Breadth was defined as the fraction of unique TCRs that were SARS-CoV-2-associated, and depth was defined as the fraction of total T cells that were SARS-CoV-2-associated. Each spike-specific TCR was assigned to its reactive spike region and to a CD4 or CD8 class using the MIRA data. Log10-transformed breadth and depth values were compared by one-way ANOVA with Sidak's multiple comparisons tests. TCRdb mirrors the immuneACCESS table, restricted to in-frame sequences. Some clones are absent from its copies; in checked studies, under half trace to an unresolved V gene, and the reason for the others is unknown. For V, J and clone size, that table is used; D and trimming come from the DNA. This sample is represented by 65,000 to 85,000 clones; roughly 85% of them were singletons. More than 10% of the sample is held by the ten biggest clonotypes.

The CDR3 sequence holds 13 residues, the cysteine and phenylalanine included. Here the CDR3 DNA is all that survives: 39 bases in frame from base 1. CDR1 MNHEY and CDR2 SVGEGT were looked up in the germline V gene. Cut back by 6 bases and 7 bases, the V and J ends lie 15 bases apart. This sequence was found in an adult in good health. The sequence is built from TRBV6-2 or TRBV6-3 and TRBJ2-5; the D segment could be TRBD2, given 6 matching bases. Here the sequenced sample was peripheral blood, taken on day 0 of AZD1222 vaccination. For the CDR3, the sequence is CASSPAGTSTQYF. Here is the DNA: TGTGCCAGCAGCCCCGCCGGGACTTCGACCCAGTACTTC.